Detailed here is one T cell receptor beta chain. These data belong to a study of T cells in Graves' hyperthyroidism and ophthalmopathy. From RNA transcripts, TCR beta CDR3 regions were amplified. TCR CDR3 underwent first-round RT-PCR with the HTBI primer set. MiXCR, applied by TCRdb to the multiplex PCR reads, yields one record per CDR3 protein. The sample records about 840,000 distinct CDR3 sequences, 38% being singletons. After removal of 8 bases from V and 8 bases from J, the junction contained 7 bases not matched to a gene. The CDR3 contains 12 residues. The germline V gene has CDR1 SQVTM and CDR2 ANQGSEA.

Sequences were obtained from blood. The receptor was derived from a man younger than 30 with Graves' hyperthyroidism. The chain uses TRBV29-1 and TRBJ1-2, with TRBD1 matching 11 bases. The chain's CDR3 is CSSGQGALGYTF. The CDR3 DNA reads as TGCAGCTCCGGACAGGGGGCGCTAGGCTACACCTTC.